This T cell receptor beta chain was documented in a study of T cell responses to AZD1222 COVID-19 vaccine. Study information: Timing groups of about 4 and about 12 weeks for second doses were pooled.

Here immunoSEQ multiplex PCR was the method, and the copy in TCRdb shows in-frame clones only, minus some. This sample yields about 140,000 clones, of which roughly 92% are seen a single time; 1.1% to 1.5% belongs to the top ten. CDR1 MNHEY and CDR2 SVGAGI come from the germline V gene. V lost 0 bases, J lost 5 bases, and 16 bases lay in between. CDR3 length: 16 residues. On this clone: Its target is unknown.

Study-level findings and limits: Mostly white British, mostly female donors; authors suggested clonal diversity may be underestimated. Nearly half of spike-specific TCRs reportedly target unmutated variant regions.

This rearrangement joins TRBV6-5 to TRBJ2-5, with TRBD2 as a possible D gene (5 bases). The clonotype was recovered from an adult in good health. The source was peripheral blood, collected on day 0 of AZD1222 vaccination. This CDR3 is CASSYSSGGRAETQYF. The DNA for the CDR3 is TGTGCCAGCAGTTACTCGTCTGGTGGGCGGGCGGAGACCCAGTACTTC.